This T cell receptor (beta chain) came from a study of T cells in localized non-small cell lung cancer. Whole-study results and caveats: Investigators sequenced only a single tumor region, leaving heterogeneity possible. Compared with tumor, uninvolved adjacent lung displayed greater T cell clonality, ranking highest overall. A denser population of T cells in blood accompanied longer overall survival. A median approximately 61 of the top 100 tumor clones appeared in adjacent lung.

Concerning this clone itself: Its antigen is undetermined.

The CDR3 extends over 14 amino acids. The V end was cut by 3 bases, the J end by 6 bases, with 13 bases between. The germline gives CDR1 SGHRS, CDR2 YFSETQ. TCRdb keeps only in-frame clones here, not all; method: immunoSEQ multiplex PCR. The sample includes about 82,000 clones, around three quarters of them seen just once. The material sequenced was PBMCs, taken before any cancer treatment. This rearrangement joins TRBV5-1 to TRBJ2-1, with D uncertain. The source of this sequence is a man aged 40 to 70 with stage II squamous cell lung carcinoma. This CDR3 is CASSSSVSGNEQFF. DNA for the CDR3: TGCGCCAGCAGCTCGAGCGTGTCAGGCAATGAGCAGTTCTTC.